The clone carrying this T cell receptor beta chain was detected only once. Clones were read by immunoSEQ multiplex PCR, and TCRdb kept only the in-frame ones, dropping some. Of tens of thousands of clones listed, around 85% were seen once; the top ten hold approximately 0.71%. This entry belongs to a study of T cells in narcolepsy. Germline loops: CDR1 SGHTA, CDR2 FQGNSA. Trimming removed 3 bases from V and 1 base from J, with 22 bases in between. The CDR3 totals 19 residues. This sequence was found in a human donor with narcolepsy. The sample comprised CD45RA- memory CD4+ T cells from PBMCs. This chain links TRBV7-2 with TRBJ1-3, with D uncertain. The CDR3: CASSFILGHTVLSGNTIYF. For the CDR3, the DNA is TGTGCCAGCAGCTTTATCCTCGGCCATACAGTTCTGTCTGGAAACACCATATATTTT.